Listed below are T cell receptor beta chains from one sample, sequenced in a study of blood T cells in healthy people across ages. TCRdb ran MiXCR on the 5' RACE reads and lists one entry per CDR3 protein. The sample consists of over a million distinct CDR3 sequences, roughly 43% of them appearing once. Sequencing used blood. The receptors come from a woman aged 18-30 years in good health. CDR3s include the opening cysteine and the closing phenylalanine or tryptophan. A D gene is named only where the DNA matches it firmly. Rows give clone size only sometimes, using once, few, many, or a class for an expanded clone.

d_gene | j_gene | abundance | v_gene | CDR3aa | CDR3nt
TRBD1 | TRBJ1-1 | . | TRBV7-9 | CASSRRTGDTEAFF | TGTGCCAGCAGCCGCCGGACAGGGGACACTGAAGCTTTCTTT
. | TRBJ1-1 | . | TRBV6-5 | CASSARWGPGAFF | TGTGCCAGCAGCGCCCGGTGGGGGCCTGGGGCTTTCTTT
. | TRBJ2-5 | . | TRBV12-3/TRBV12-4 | CASSLIPETAYF | TGTGCCAGCAGTTTAATCCCCGAAACGGCGTACTTC
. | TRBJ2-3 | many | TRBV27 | CASSLNGASPYF | TGTGCCAGCAGTTTAAACGGGGCTAGCCCGTATTTT
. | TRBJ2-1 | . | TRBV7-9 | CASSLSRSVYNEQFF | TGTGCCAGCAGCTTAAGCAGGAGTGTCTACAATGAGCAGTTCTTC
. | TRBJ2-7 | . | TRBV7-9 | CASSGTGTLLYEQYF | TGTGCCAGCAGCGGTACCGGGACACTACTTTACGAGCAGTACTTC
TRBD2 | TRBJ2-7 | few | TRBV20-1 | CSARTSGRGELTYEQYF | TGCAGTGCCAGGACTAGCGGGAGAGGGGAGCTGACCTACGAGCAGTACTTC
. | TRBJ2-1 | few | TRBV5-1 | CASSLEWGNEQFF | TGCGCCAGCAGCTTGGAGTGGGGGAATGAGCAGTTCTTC
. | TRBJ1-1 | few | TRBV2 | CASSEQGLRTEAFF | TGTGCCAGCAGCGAACAGGGCTTAAGAACTGAAGCTTTCTTT
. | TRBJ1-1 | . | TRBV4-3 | CASSHGLGLNTEAFF | TGCGCCAGCAGCCATGGACTAGGGCTGAACACTGAAGCTTTCTTT
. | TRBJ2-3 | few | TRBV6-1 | CASRPPGPAYTQYF | TGTGCCAGCAGGCCCCCCGGCCCGGCCTACACGCAGTATTTT
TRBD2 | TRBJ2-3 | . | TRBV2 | CASKSSGVTDTQYF | TGTGCCAGCAAGTCTAGCGGGGTTACAGATACGCAGTATTTT
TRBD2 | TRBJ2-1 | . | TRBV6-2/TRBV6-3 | CASSSRTSGALYNEQFF | TGTGCCAGCAGTTCCCGGACTAGCGGGGCACTCTACAATGAGCAGTTCTTC
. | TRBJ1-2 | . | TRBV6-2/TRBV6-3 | CASSSSDRWRGGYTF | TGTGCCAGCAGTTCCTCCGACAGGTGGAGAGGGGGCTACACCTTC
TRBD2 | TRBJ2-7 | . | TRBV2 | CASTPGLAGVKNEQYF | TGTGCCAGCACCCCGGGACTAGCGGGAGTTAAGAATGAGCAGTACTTC
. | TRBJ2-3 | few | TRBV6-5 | CASRERGFTDTQYF | TGTGCCTCGAGGGAGAGGGGGTTCACAGATACGCAGTATTTT
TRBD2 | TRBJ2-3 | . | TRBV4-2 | CASSQGLAGEVPDTQYF | TGTGCCAGCAGCCAGGGACTAGCGGGGGAAGTCCCAGATACGCAGTATTTT
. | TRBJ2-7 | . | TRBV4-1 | CASTPRAGTSYNEQYF | TGCGCCAGCACCCCAAGGGCAGGGACAAGCTACAATGAGCAGTACTTC
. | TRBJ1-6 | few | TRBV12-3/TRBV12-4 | CASAHGTNNSPLHF | TGTGCCAGCGCCCACGGGACTAATAATTCACCCCTCCACTTT
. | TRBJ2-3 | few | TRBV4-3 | CASSTVALTDTQYF | TGCGCCAGCAGCACGGTAGCCCTCACAGATACGCAGTATTTT
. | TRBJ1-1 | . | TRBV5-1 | CASSTVAGATEAFF | TGCGCCAGCAGCACGGTCGCAGGGGCCACTGAAGCTTTCTTT
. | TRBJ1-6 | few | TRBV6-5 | CASSPGQPRISPLHF | TGTGCCAGCAGTCCCGGACAGCCCCGAATTTCACCCCTCCACTTT
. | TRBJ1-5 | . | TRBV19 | CASSTPADRPGGVSNQPQHF | TGTGCCAGTAGTACTCCCGCCGACCGCCCTGGGGGGGTGAGCAATCAGCCCCAGCATTTT
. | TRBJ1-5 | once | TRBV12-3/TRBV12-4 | CASNQQGQPQHF | TGTGCCAGCAACCAACAGGGACAGCCCCAGCATTTT
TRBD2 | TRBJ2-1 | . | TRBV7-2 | CASSPIPGLAGGIYNEQFF | TGTGCCAGCAGCCCTATCCCGGGACTAGCGGGGGGAATCTACAATGAGCAGTTCTTC
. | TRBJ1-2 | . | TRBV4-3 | CASSHITLKRSEGYGYTF | TGCGCCAGCAGCCATATTACCCTGAAACGCTCAGAAGGCTATGGCTACACCTTC
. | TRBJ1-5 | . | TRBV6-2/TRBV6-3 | CASSPSRGTYQPQHF | TGTGCCAGCAGTCCTTCCCGTGGGACCTATCAGCCCCAGCATTTT
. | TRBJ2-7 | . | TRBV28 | CASSRYRVGYEQYF | TGTGCCAGCAGTCGTTACAGGGTCGGCTACGAGCAGTACTTC
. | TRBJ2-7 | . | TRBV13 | CASSLEAGSDEQYF | TGTGCCAGCAGCTTAGAGGCAGGGTCGGACGAGCAGTACTTC
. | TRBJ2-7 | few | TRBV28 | CASNTTPGTYEQYF | TGTGCCAGCAACACCACCCCGGGAACCTACGAGCAGTACTTC
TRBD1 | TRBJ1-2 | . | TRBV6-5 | CASSYSGTGGYYGYTF | TGTGCCAGCAGTTACTCTGGGACAGGGGGCTACTATGGCTACACCTTC
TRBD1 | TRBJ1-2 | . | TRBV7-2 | CASRDWTGGYGYTF | TGTGCCAGCAGGGATTGGACAGGGGGCTATGGCTACACCTTC
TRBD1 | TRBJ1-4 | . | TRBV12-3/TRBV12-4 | CASSRQGIEEKLFF | TGTGCCAGCAGCCGACAGGGGATTGAGGAAAAACTGTTTTTT
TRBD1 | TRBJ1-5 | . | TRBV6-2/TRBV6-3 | CASSYSGTGGANQTQHF | TGTGCCAGCAGTTACTCTGGGACAGGGGGGGCGAATCAGACCCAGCATTTT
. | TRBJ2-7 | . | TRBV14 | CASSQPDSSYEQYF | TGTGCCAGCAGCCAACCGGACAGCTCCTACGAGCAGTACTTC
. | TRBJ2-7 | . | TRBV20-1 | CSASYTLVGSYEQYF | TGCAGTGCTAGCTATACTTTGGTGGGCTCCTACGAGCAGTACTTC
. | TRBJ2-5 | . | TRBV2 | CASSGLPVVQETQYF | TGTGCCAGCAGTGGCCTTCCGGTGGTACAAGAGACCCAGTACTTC
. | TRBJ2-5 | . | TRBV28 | CASSSPPSAYEQCF | TGTGCCAGCAGTTCCCCTCCCAGCGCCTACGAGCAGTGCTTC
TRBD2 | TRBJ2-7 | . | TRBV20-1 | CSARMTSGNPYERYF | TGCAGTGCTAGAATGACTAGCGGGAATCCCTACGAGCGGTACTTC
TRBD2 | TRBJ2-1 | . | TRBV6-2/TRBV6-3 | CASMVSGRAVYNEQFF | TGTGCCAGCATGGTCAGCGGGAGGGCCGTCTACAATGAGCAGTTCTTC
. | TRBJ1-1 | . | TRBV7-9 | CASSLPATRDTRNTEAFF | TGTGCCAGCAGCCTACCCGCAACCCGGGACACCAGGAACACTGAAGCTTTCTTT
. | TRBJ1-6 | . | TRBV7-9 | CASSQTGSRNSPLHF | TGTGCCAGCAGTCAAACAGGGTCTAGGAATTCACCCCTCCACTTT
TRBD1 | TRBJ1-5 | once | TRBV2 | CASRMSGGISNQPQHF | TGTGCCAGCAGAATGTCAGGGGGGATTAGCAATCAGCCCCAGCATTTT
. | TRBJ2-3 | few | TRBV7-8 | CASSFGGKQADTQYF | TGTGCCAGCTCCTTTGGGGGGAAACAGGCAGATACGCAGTATTTT
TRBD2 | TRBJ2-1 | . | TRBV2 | CASSQISGSGHNEQFF | TGTGCCAGCAGCCAGATCAGCGGGAGTGGTCACAATGAGCAGTTCTTC
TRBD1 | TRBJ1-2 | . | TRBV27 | CASTAIAGGIGYGYTF | TGTGCCAGCACCGCCATCGCAGGGGGGATAGGGTATGGCTACACCTTC
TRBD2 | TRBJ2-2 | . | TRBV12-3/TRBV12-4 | CASSPEDRREGQQFSTGELFF | TGTGCCAGCAGCCCCGAGGACAGGCGGGAGGGCCAGCAATTCAGCACCGGGGAGCTGTTTTTT
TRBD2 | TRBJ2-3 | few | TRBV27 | CASSSAPTSGGAGDTQYF | TGTGCCAGCAGTTCCGCCCCTACTAGCGGGGGGGCAGGAGATACGCAGTATTTT
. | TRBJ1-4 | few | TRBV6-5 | CASKGGVATNEKLFF | TGTGCCAGCAAGGGGGGGGTTGCAACTAATGAAAAACTGTTTTTT
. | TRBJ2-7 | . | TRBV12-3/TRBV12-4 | CASSPSRGSTYEQYF | TGTGCCAGCAGTCCCTCCCGGGGCTCGACGTACGAGCAGTACTTC
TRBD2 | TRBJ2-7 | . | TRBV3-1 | CASSPPAGANRAYNEQYF | TGTGCCAGCAGCCCCCCAGCGGGGGCTAACAGGGCCTACAATGAGCAGTACTTC
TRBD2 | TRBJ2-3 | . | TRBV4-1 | CASSPGLAGPLLDTQYF | TGCGCCAGCAGCCCAGGACTAGCGGGACCCCTGTTGGATACGCAGTATTTT
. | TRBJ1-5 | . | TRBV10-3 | CAISEGQYNQPQHF | TGTGCCATCAGTGAGGGACAGTACAATCAGCCCCAGCATTTT
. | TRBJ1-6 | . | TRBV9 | CASSVRTVGSPLHF | TGTGCCAGCAGCGTAAGGACGGTCGGATCACCCCTCCACTTT
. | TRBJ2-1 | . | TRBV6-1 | CASTVEGFYNEQFF | TGTGCCAGCACCGTAGAGGGGTTTTACAATGAGCAGTTCTTC
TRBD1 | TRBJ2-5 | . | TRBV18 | CASSHDRGSRETQYF | TGTGCCAGCTCTCACGACAGGGGGTCGCGAGAGACCCAGTACTTC
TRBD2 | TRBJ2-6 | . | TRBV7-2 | CASSLGLAGGGANVLTF | TGTGCCAGCAGCTTAGGACTAGCGGGAGGTGGGGCCAACGTCCTGACTTTC
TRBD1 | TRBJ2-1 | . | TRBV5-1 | CASSLAGQGAPQFF | TGCGCCAGCAGCTTGGCGGGACAGGGGGCGCCCCAGTTCTTC
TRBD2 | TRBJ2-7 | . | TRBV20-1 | CSAILAGSYEQYF | TGCAGTGCTATTCTAGCGGGAAGCTACGAGCAGTACTTC